Sequencing of this T cell receptor (beta chain) was carried out in a study of T-cell memory formation after mild COVID-19 (dated by TCRdb to the early 2020s). Context from the whole study: TCR sequence clusters from the two donors were found to be largely donor specific. In a couple of donors, T-cell clones that expanded and contracted after mild COVID-19 were tracked by sequencing TCRalpha and TCRbeta repertoires over time. The cohort comprised two young, previously healthy adult volunteers, one female and one male. What the authors observed across the whole study: Balanced CD4/CD8 phenotypes were observed for clones contracting from day 15 to 85, whereas a bias towards CD4+ was observed for a second wave of clones expanding from day 15 to 37. The second-wave clones that peaked on day 37 were not confirmed to be SARS-CoV-2 specific. Contracting CD4+ clones were found mainly in CM and EM memory subsets, while CD8+ clones were enriched in EMRA. Some responding clones were detected in pre-infection memory, which suggested that pre-existing cross-reactive memory T cells had joined the SARS-CoV-2 response. The study covered only two mild cases, and larger cohorts including severe cases with pre-infection samples were considered necessary.

V and J are truncated by 2 bases and 7 bases respectively, leaving an intervening sequence of 17 bases. Spanning cysteine to phenylalanine, the CDR3 consists of 15 amino acids. The sequence is cut down to CDR3 DNA, 45 bases in frame from base 1. Taken from the germline V gene (reference sequence), the CDR1 and CDR2 loops are SEHNR and FQNEAQ. Instrument on record: Illumina NovaSeq 6000. TCRalpha and TCRbeta cDNA libraries were built by 5'RACE with constant-segment primers, adding sample barcodes and unique molecular identifiers. RNA was extracted from every sample with Trizol reagent. Library amplification was performed in two PCR steps, and a second sample barcode and Illumina TruSeq adapters were introduced in the second step. Sequencing of the libraries was done on an Illumina NovaSeq, producing 2 x 150 bp paired-end reads. On the study's bioinformatics: The reads were demultiplexed and collapsed into UMI-guided consensus sequences using migec v1.2.7. With mixcr v2.1.11, UMI consensuses were aligned to TRA and TRB V and J templates and assembled into clonotypes. Expanded or contracted clonotypes were those called significant by both edgeR and NoisET, with noise models trained on biological replicates. For edgeR calls, a false discovery rate-adjusted p below 0.01 and a log2 fold-change threshold of 1 were applied. As an exploratory analysis of dynamics, max-normalized trajectories of the 1000 most abundant clonotypes were examined with PCA combined with hierarchical clustering. Separately sequenced CD4+ and CD8+ repertoires were used to assign a CD4 or CD8 phenotype to each responding clone. TCRdb trimmed public reads at Q25 via fastp, called clones via MiXCR and kept in-frame beta chains. Every entry covers one CDR3 protein and lists the most common genes and DNA from its rows. These V and J calls derive from TCRdb rather than the authors' analysis. The sample table holds about 430,000 distinct CDR3 sequences, of which approximately 24% were seen once. The top ten clonotypes cover around 8.1% of the sample.

In the case of this clonotype: Its specific antigen is unknown. Base qualities are not provided; no much larger clone lies one nucleotide away.

Ficoll-Paque density gradient centrifugation was the method used to isolate PBMCs. The source is an adult woman who had mild COVID-19 (a few samples of this study predate the infection). The sample titles of this study are shuffled in the database, so cell type and time point are left out; the donor was told from shared clones. The specimen was PBMCs or a T cell subset sorted from them (not recorded which). This sequence uses TRBV7-9 and TRBJ1-1, with TRBD1 tentatively as D gene (5 bases match). The DNA sequence reads TGTGCCAGCAGCTTATTGGGGAGGGGAGAGGGTGAAGCTTTCTTT. Translated, this gives CASSLLGRGEGEAFF. This CDR3, with the reference TRBV7-9 and TRBJ1-1 proteins standing in past its ends, gives the full variable domain DTGVSQNPRHKITKRGQNVTFRCDPISEHNRLYWYRQTLGQGPEFLTYFQNEAQLEKSRLLSDRFSAERPKGSFSTLEIQRTEQGDSAMYLCASSLLGRGEGEAFFGQGTRLTVV.